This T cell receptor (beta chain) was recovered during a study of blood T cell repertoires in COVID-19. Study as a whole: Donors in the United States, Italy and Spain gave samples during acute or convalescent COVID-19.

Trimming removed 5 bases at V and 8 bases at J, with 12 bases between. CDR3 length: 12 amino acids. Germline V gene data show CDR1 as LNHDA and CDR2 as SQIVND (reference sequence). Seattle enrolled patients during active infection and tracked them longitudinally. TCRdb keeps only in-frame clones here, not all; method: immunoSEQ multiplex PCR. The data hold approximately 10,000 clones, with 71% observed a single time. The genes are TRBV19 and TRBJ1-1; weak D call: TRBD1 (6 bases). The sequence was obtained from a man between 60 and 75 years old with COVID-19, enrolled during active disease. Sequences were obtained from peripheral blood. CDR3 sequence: CASSVPGHEAFF. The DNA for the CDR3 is TGTGCCAGTAGTGTACCGGGACACGAAGCTTTCTTT.